In this sample, the clone carrying this TCR beta chain turned up many times. The CDR3 consists of 16 residues. V gave up 5 bases and J gave up 2 bases, with 18 bases separating them. TCRdb analysed the PCR reads with MiXCR anew, one entry per CDR3 protein. This table holds 40,000 to 50,000 distinct CDR3 sequences, about 19% found once. The data derive from a study of molecular identifiers for immune sequencing clone quantification. Sequenced sample: naive CD8+ T cells from blood, with Jurkat cell RNA spiked in. Subset in this sample: FACS-sorted CD8+CD4-CCR7+CD45RA+ naive T cells. The TCR was taken from a human donor in good health. Some libraries in this study had Jurkat cell RNA spiked in. The genes are TRBV12-3 or TRBV12-4 and TRBJ1-2; no definite D call. This CDR3 reads CASSPGPPSPNYGYTF. CDR3 in DNA: TGTGCCAGCAGTCCCGGTCCTCCAAGCCCCAACTATGGCTACACCTTC.